Listed below are T cell receptor beta chains from one sample, sequenced in a study of T-cell memory formation after mild COVID-19. TCRdb called the 5' RACE reads again in MiXCR, with one record for every CDR3 protein. This sample carries a few hundred thousand distinct CDR3 sequences, about a sixth of them seen once, and the ten largest clones take roughly 24%. The source material was PBMCs or a T cell subset sorted from them (not recorded which). Receptors were obtained from a man between 18 and 29 years old who had mild COVID-19 (a few samples of this study predate the infection). Cell type and time point are not known. CDR3s include the opening cysteine and the closing phenylalanine or tryptophan. D genes are given only for firm matches. Part of the rows lack a size; the others show once, few, many or a class for expanded clones.

V gene: TRBV5-1
clone size: few
D gene: NA
J gene: TRBJ2-3
CDR3 DNA: TGCGCCAGCAGCTTGGATCAGGGGACAGATACGCAGTATTTT
CDR3 protein: CASSLDQGTDTQYF

V gene: TRBV28
clone size: few
D gene: NA
J gene: TRBJ2-3
CDR3 DNA: TGTGCCAGCAGCCCTGGACGGCCGGCGGATACGCAGTATTTT
CDR3 protein: CASSPGRPADTQYF

V gene: TRBV10-3
clone size: few
D gene: NA
J gene: TRBJ2-6
CDR3 DNA: TGTGCCATCAGTGACTCCGCCGGGGCCAACGTCCTGACTTTC
CDR3 protein: CAISDSAGANVLTF

V gene: TRBV14
clone size: few
D gene: NA
J gene: TRBJ1-2
CDR3 DNA: TGTGCCAGCAGCCAGAGGAGGGGGAGCGATGGCTACACCTTC
CDR3 protein: CASSQRRGSDGYTF

V gene: TRBV7-3
clone size: few
D gene: TRBD1
J gene: TRBJ2-1
CDR3 DNA: TGTGCCAGCGGCGTGGGACAGGGGGTAGACAATGAGCAGTTCTTC
CDR3 protein: CASGVGQGVDNEQFF

V gene: TRBV6-6
clone size: NA
D gene: NA
J gene: TRBJ1-6
CDR3 DNA: TGTGCCAGTGCCGGGGGCCTCTGGTTCCGTTCACCCCTCCACTTT
CDR3 protein: CASAGGLWFRSPLHF

V gene: TRBV5-1
clone size: many
D gene: NA
J gene: TRBJ2-7
CDR3 DNA: TGCGCCAGCACTCGGGGCAACGAGCAGTACTTC
CDR3 protein: CASTRGNEQYF

V gene: TRBV5-1
clone size: NA
D gene: NA
J gene: TRBJ1-1
CDR3 DNA: TGCGCCAGCAGCTTGCGCAGGGCCAACACTGAAGCTTTCTTT
CDR3 protein: CASSLRRANTEAFF

V gene: TRBV27
clone size: few
D gene: NA
J gene: TRBJ2-5
CDR3 DNA: TGTGCCAGCAGTCGAGCTTTCACAAACCTGCAAGAGACCCAGTACTTC
CDR3 protein: CASSRAFTNLQETQYF

V gene: TRBV12-3/TRBV12-4
clone size: few
D gene: NA
J gene: TRBJ1-6
CDR3 DNA: TGTGCCAGCACTCGGGGCCCTTCTTCACCCCTCCACTTT
CDR3 protein: CASTRGPSSPLHF